The sequence of this TCR beta chain was determined in a study of T cell repertoires in cytomegalovirus infection. Study information: Public signatures in TCR beta pointed to CMV infection and matching HLA type.

CDR1 and CDR2 (germline): MGHRA, YSYEKL. The CDR3 has 15 residues. TCRdb ran MiXCR on the reads and lists one entry per CDR3 protein. Of roughly 760,000 distinct CDR3 sequences listed, 35% are singletons. About this clonotype: A junction boundary mismatches the germline segment, possibly from a read error.

The sample was PBMCs. The rearrangement joins TRBV4-1 to TRBJ2-3, with D unclear. This receptor was taken from a human donor in good health (CMV status not recorded). Some clones in this sample may be carry-over from other donors' samples. CDR3 nucleotides: TGTGCCAGCATCCAAGATCTAGTTTCGGCAGATACGCAGTATTTT. Its protein product is CASIQDLVSADTQYF.